These 8 T cell receptor beta chains share one sample of origin, sequenced in a study of T cell responses to AZD1222 COVID-19 vaccine. Repertoires were generated with immunoSEQ multiplex PCR, while TCRdb's copy carries only in-frame clones and drops some. The sample has about 130,000 clones, roughly 90% seen once. This material consisted of peripheral blood, taken 28 days after the second AZD1222 dose. The receptors shown here come from an adult who received the AZD1222 COVID-19 vaccine.

The chain is built from TRBV30 and TRBJ1-6; 8 nucleotides line up with TRBD1. Looked up from germline, CDR1 is GTSNPN and CDR2 is SVGIG (reference sequence). The V segment lost 5 bases and the J segment 7 bases; nucleotides outside the gene matches: 1. This CDR3 comprises 12 residues. CDR3 DNA sequence: TGTGCCTGGGACAGGGGAAATTCACCCCTCCACTTT. This sequence encodes CAWDRGNSPLHF.

The rearrangement links TRBV6-5 to TRBJ2-7, with TRBD2 matching over 7 bases. The CDR3 consists of 14 residues. Unmatched junction bases numbered 8, after V lost 5 bases and J lost 4 bases. Germline loops: CDR1 MNHEY, CDR2 SVGAGI. The CDR3 DNA reads TGTGCCAGCAGTCTCGGACTAGGCAGGTACGAGCAGTACTTC. Amino acid sequence: CASSLGLGRYEQYF.

V and J are TRBV7-2 and TRBJ1-2; D is unclear. This CDR3 has 15 amino acids. Trimming removed 5 bases from V and 0 bases from J, with 13 bases in between. Germline assignment: CDR1 SGHTA and CDR2 FQGNSA. The CDR3 nucleotides read TGTGCCAGCAGCCCAACAGTCTTCCCTAACTATGGCTACACCTTC. Protein product: CASSPTVFPNYGYTF. Complete variable domain (other parts from reference TRBV7-2 and TRBJ1-2): GAGVSQSPSNKVTEKGKDVELRCDPISGHTALYWYRQSLGQGLEFLIYFQGNSAPDKSGLPSDRFSAERTGGSVSTLTIQRTQQEDSAVYLCASSPTVFPNYGYTFGSGTRLTVV.

The chain has TRBV6-4 and TRBJ2-1, with 12 bases lining up with TRBD2. Germline V lookup: CDR1 MRHNA, CDR2 SNTAGT. V shed 6 bases, J shed 4 bases, and the junction held 4 bases outside the gene matches. The CDR3 spans 15 residues. DNA of the CDR3: TGTGCCAGCAGAACTACTAGCGGGAGGTACAATGAGCAGTTCTTC. Translated: CASRTTSGRYNEQFF.

This chain joins TRBV5-1 and TRBJ1-4; D remains unclear. Germline CDR1 SGHRS, CDR2 YFSETQ. With 1 base removed from V and 5 bases from J, the gap between germline ends came to 15 bases. CDR3 length: 16 amino acids. Here the CDR3 reads CASSLSAATSNEKLFF. CDR3 in DNA: TGCGCCAGCAGCTTGTCGGCGGCCACGTCGAATGAAAAACTGTTTTTT.

The sample holds one count of this clone. The V and J genes are TRBV4-1 and TRBJ2-3; 8 nucleotides match TRBD1. The ends lost 4 bases at V and 0 bases at J; junction bases unmatched: 3. This CDR3 is built from 15 residues. Germline-derived CDR1 and CDR2 are MGHRA and YSYEKL. The CDR3 DNA reads as TGCGCCAGCAGCCTCCGGACAGGGAGCACAGATACGCAGTATTTT. Protein sequence: CASSLRTGSTDTQYF.

The CDR3 nucleotides are TGTGCCAGCAGCCAAGAAGGACAGCCTAATAAAAGGTCCTACGAGCAGTACTTC. Translated: CASSQEGQPNKRSYEQYF. This chain links TRBV14 with TRBJ2-7, with D maybe TRBD1 (6 bases). Germline V lookup: CDR1 SGHDN, CDR2 FVKESK. This CDR3 contains 18 residues. The V gene lost 0 bases and the J gene lost 1 base, with 19 bases spanning the gap.

This clone came up a few times. V is TRBV5-1 and J is TRBJ2-7, with D possibly being TRBD1 (6 bases). V lost 7 bases and J lost 2, with 16 bases in between. The germline gives CDR1 SGHRS, CDR2 YFSETQ. The CDR3 has 14 amino acids. The CDR3 loop reads CASGPFQGPYEQYF. In DNA form, the CDR3 reads TGCGCCAGCGGACCATTTCAGGGGCCCTACGAGCAGTACTTC. The full variable domain, its missing parts supplied by reference TRBV5-1 and TRBJ2-7, is KAGVTQTPRYLIKTRGQQVTLSCSPISGHRSVSWYQQTPGQGLQFLFEYFSETQRNKGNFPGRFSGRQFSNSRSEMNVSTLELGDSALYLCASGPFQGPYEQYFGPGTRLTVT.